These T cell receptor beta chains were read from a single sample in a study of Graves' ophthalmopathy and Graves' hyperthyroidism. TCRdb reprocessed the multiplex PCR reads with MiXCR, giving one entry per CDR3 protein. The repertoire holds roughly 500,000 distinct CDR3 sequences, with approximately 15% as singletons. Sequenced sample: blood. These receptors all come from a woman in her 30s with Graves' ophthalmopathy. Each CDR3 is given with its conserved first and last residue. Fields, in order: V gene, clone size, CDR3 protein. Clone sizes are given selectively: once, few, many, or a class where the clone is expanded.

TRBV6-5 | many | CASSRETSGSPNYPQYF
TRBV28 | many | CANSGHQGEQYF
TRBV28 | many | CASSKPPRGVTEAFF
TRBV18 | many | CASSTIKGRVTEAFF
TRBV6-2/TRBV6-3 | - | CASGSGASNTGELFF
TRBV10-3 | many | CAISDWGLVNTGELFF
TRBV19 | - | CASSPRTGVYEQYF
TRBV29-1 | many | CSVGPTNTEAFF
TRBV19 | many | CASGDGEAFF
TRBV6-4 | many | CASSVEPNYEQYF
TRBV2 | many | CATAGATYEQYF
TRBV27 | many | CASSLMSRGRPNYGYTF
TRBV29-1 | many | CSVILTSYEQYF
TRBV20-1 | many | CSATLPSGDNSPLHF
TRBV6-1 | many | CASRDRGLGNQPQHF
TRBV12-3/TRBV12-4 | many | CASSPTGRDQPQHF
TRBV20-1 | many | CSARGSLSGDKETQYF
TRBV28 | many | CASSFPPVTEAFF
TRBV3-1 | many | CASSQETGLLWNSPLHF
TRBV6-2/TRBV6-3 | many | CASSTFWTVLSTNYGYTF